One and the same sample provided the 28 T cell receptor beta chains below, sequenced in a study of vaccination effects on CD4 cells after COVID-19. Measured with immunoSEQ multiplex PCR; TCRdb has only the in-frame clones, and not every one. The sample includes some 68,000 clones, around 81% of them seen just once. Their recognized antigens are unknown. Antigen-specific CD4+ T cells were first expanded with viral peptide pools by the ViraFEST assay and only then sequenced. Cultured cells yielded isolated CD4+ T cells after approximately nine days. Two-dose vaccination with either BNT162b2 or mRNA-1273 was given to the participants. The material sequenced was CD4+ T cells from PBMCs cultured with HCoV-229E spike peptides, taken after COVID-19 vaccination. These receptors all stem from a human donor who received a COVID-19 vaccine.

This CDR3 reads CASRFASASGYTF. CDR3 nucleotides: TGTGCCAGCAGATTTGCTAGCGCTAGCGGCTACACCTTC. This chain uses TRBV12-3 or TRBV12-4 with TRBJ1-2; D ambiguous. This CDR3 comprises 13 residues. Trimming removed 6 bases from V and 8 bases from J, with 16 bases in between.

V usage is TRBV7-9 and J usage is TRBJ1-6; the D gene is possibly TRBD1 (5 bases). The germline V and J ends were trimmed by 6 bases and 6 bases, with 15 bases remaining between them. Germline V gene sequence: CDR1 SEHNR, CDR2 FQNEAQ (reference sequence). The CDR3 consists of 15 residues. In DNA form, the CDR3 reads TGTGCCAGCAGAGGGAGGCAGGGAGGTAATTCACCCCTCCACTTT. This codes for CASRGRQGGNSPLHF.

The rearrangement joins TRBV28 to TRBJ2-2; either TRBD1 or TRBD2 may fit D (6 bases each). Germline V gives CDR1 MDHEN, CDR2 SYDVKM. This CDR3 region has 16 residues. Trimming stripped 3 bases from V and 5 bases from J, with 16 bases between. The CDR3 DNA follows: TGTGCCAGCAGTTTGGCGGGACACCGAGGGACCGGGGAGCTGTTTTTT. It is translated as CASSLAGHRGTGELFF.

The chain couples TRBV24-1 to TRBJ1-1, with unresolved D. Germline V lookup: CDR1 KGHDR, CDR2 SFDVKD. The CDR3 is made up of 13 amino acids. V gave up 7 bases and J gave up 5 bases, with 13 bases separating them. The DNA of the CDR3 is TGTGCCACCAGCAGCTACAGAGGGACTGAAGCTTTCTTT. Translation: CATSSYRGTEAFF.

The J gene is TRBJ2-7, the V gene TRBV6-5; perhaps TRBD1 as D (5 bases). Between the trimmed V and J ends, which lost 5 bases and 3 bases, there was a span of 14 bases. The CDR3 sequence is 14 residues long. Germline values: CDR1 MNHEY, CDR2 SVGAGI. CDR3 bases: TGTGCCAGCAGTCTAAGGGGCCCCTTCTACGAGCAGTACGTC. Protein sequence: CASSLRGPFYEQYV.

The chain uses TRBV7-2 and TRBJ2-2; a possible D gene is TRBD2 (5 bases). CDR1 and CDR2 (germline): SGHTA, FQGNSA. V was cut by 2 bases and J by 2 bases, with 9 bases left in between. The CDR3 runs to 15 residues. CDR3 loop: CASSLNGVNTGELFF. As DNA, the CDR3 is TGTGCCAGCAGCTTAAACGGGGTTAACACCGGGGAGCTGTTTTTT.

The chain couples TRBV5-6 to TRBJ1-2; tentatively, D is TRBD1 (5 bases). Germline V CDR1 and CDR2: SGHDT, YYEEEE. The CDR3 is 13 residues long. Trimming cost V 4 bases and J 5 bases, with 12 bases left between them. The chain's CDR3 is CASSPGRGYGYTF. The DNA for the CDR3 is TGTGCCAGCAGCCCGGGACGGGGGTATGGCTACACCTTC.

The chain is built from TRBV7-3 and TRBJ2-2; D is uncertain. The CDR3 consists of 15 residues. The germline V and J ends were trimmed by 2 bases and 5 bases, with 12 bases remaining between them. The germline V gene has CDR1 SGHTA and CDR2 FQGTGA. CDR3 nucleotide sequence: TGTGCCAGCAGCTTATCGACATCGCAGACCGGGGAGCTGTTTTTT. Its protein product is CASSLSTSQTGELFF.

J is TRBJ2-7 and V is TRBV7-8, with unresolved D. Germline V CDR1 and CDR2: SGHVS, FQNEAQ. The length of the CDR3 is 16 residues. Trimming cost V 1 base and J 0 bases, with 13 bases left between them. The CDR3 DNA is TGTGCCAGCAGCTTAGGGCAGATACGTAGCTCCTACGAGCAGTACGTC. Translating gives CASSLGQIRSSYEQYV.

This clone was recorded only once. This chain links TRBV7-3 with TRBJ2-3; TRBD1 agrees at 8 bases. The CDR3 has 14 residues. The trim removed 5 bases at V and 4 bases at J, leaving 5 bases unmatched. Germline CDR1 and CDR2: SGHTA and FQGTGA. As DNA, the CDR3 is TGTGCCAGCAGCCAACAGGGGGGTCCAGATACGCAGTATTTT. This translates into CASSQQGGPDTQYF.

This chain links TRBV2 with TRBJ1-5; a possible D gene is TRBD1 (5 bases). The CDR3 length is 15 residues. Trimming cost V 2 bases and J 4 bases, with 12 bases left between them. Germline V gene data show CDR1 as SNHLY and CDR2 as FYNNEI. Written as DNA, the CDR3 is TGTGCCAGCAGTGAAAATTACAGGACAAATCAGCCCCAGCATTTT. This sequence encodes CASSENYRTNQPQHF.

A few counts support this clone. This chain joins TRBV7-9 and TRBJ1-1; unclear D gene. This CDR3 has 13 residues. Trimming cost V 2 bases and J 2 bases, with 6 bases left between them. Germline CDR1 reads SEHNR; CDR2 reads FQNEAQ (reference sequence). CDR3 residues: CASSLSINTEAFF. The CDR3, as DNA: TGTGCCAGCAGCTTATCCATTAACACTGAAGCTTTCTTT. Drawing the rest from reference TRBV7-9 and TRBJ1-1, the complete variable domain is DTGVSQNPRHKITKRGQNVTFRCDPISEHNRLYWYRQTLGQGPEFLTYFQNEAQLEKSRLLSDRFSAERPKGSFSTLEIQRTEQGDSAMYLCASSLSINTEAFFGQGTRLTVV.

V and J are TRBV18 and TRBJ2-7; possibly TRBD1 for D (6 bases). The germline CDR1 and CDR2 sequences are KGHSH and LQKENI. V dropped 2 bases and J dropped 3 bases, with 14 bases sitting between them. The CDR3 is 15 residues long. The CDR3 nucleotides are TGTGCCAGCTCACCAAACAGGGAAAGGGACTACGAGCAGTACGTC. Its protein product is CASSPNRERDYEQYV.

The rearrangement uses TRBV28 and TRBJ1-3; D is unresolved. The CDR3 extends over 15 amino acids. Trimming left V 7 bases short and J 0 bases short, with 13 bases between. Per germline, CDR1 MDHEN and CDR2 SYDVKM. CDR3 in amino acids: CASTNGGDSGNTIYF. CDR3 sequence (DNA): TGTGCCAGCACTAACGGAGGAGACTCTGGAAACACCATATATTTT.

This sequence joins TRBV29-1 and TRBJ2-3; TRBD1 aligns across 7 bases. This CDR3 contains 14 residues. CDR1 SQVTM and CDR2 ANQGSEA come from the germline V gene. Germline trimming cut 4 bases from V and 4 bases from J; bases unmatched to any gene: 8. The CDR3 DNA sequence: TGCAGCGTTGTAGAGGGGGCCGGGGCAGATACGCAGTATTTT. Translation: CSVVEGAGADTQYF.

J is TRBJ2-5 and V is TRBV3-1 (or the pseudogene TRBV3-2); D may be TRBD2 (6 bases). The CDR3 length is 15 residues. The germline CDR1 and CDR2 sequences are LGHDT and YNNKEL (reference sequence). Deletions cut 4 bases from V and 5 bases from J, with 17 bases between. The DNA of the CDR3 is TGTGCCAGCAGCCCGGGGACCTCTAGCGAGGAGACCCAGTACTTC. Residues: CASSPGTSSEETQYF.

J is TRBJ2-7 and V is TRBV2; either TRBD1 or TRBD2 may fit D (5 bases each). The V and J ends lost 6 bases and 3 bases respectively, with 24 bases between them. The CDR3 has 17 amino acids. Germline-derived CDR1 and CDR2 are SNHLY and FYNNEI. The CDR3: CASRHNPGTEVIYEQYV. CDR3 sequence (DNA): TGTGCCAGCAGACACAACCCCGGGACGGAGGTTATCTACGAGCAGTACGTC.

This clone was recorded only once. This chain joins TRBV5-1 and TRBJ2-2; D gene ambiguous. The CDR3 sequence is 14 residues long. Looked up from germline, CDR1 is SGHRS and CDR2 is YFSETQ. V was trimmed by 5 bases and J by 0 bases, leaving 8 bases between them. The CDR3 nucleotides read TGCGCCAGCAGTGACCCGTCGAACACCGGGGAGCTGTTTTTT. It yields the protein CASSDPSNTGELFF.

The genes are TRBV18 and TRBJ2-1; 10 bases fit TRBD2. The V and J ends lost 3 bases and 2 bases, in that order; junction bases with no gene match: 4. The CDR3 is 16 residues long. Germline CDR1 KGHSH, CDR2 LQKENI. CDR3: CASSPPGLATYNEQFF. CDR3 DNA sequence: TGTGCCAGCTCACCTCCGGGACTAGCGACCTACAATGAGCAGTTCTTC. Variable domain in full (rest from reference TRBV18 and TRBJ2-1): NAGVMQNPRHLVRRRGQEARLRCSPMKGHSHVYWYRQLPEEGLKFMVYLQKENIIDESGMPKERFSAEFPKEGPSILRIQQVVRGDSAAYFCASSPPGLATYNEQFFGPGTRLTVL.

V and J are TRBV5-1 and TRBJ1-3; D is possibly TRBD1 (6 bases). Deletions cut 4 bases from V and 0 bases from J, with 14 bases between. CDR3 size: 16 residues. Germline V gene data show CDR1 as SGHRS and CDR2 as YFSETQ. CDR3 protein: CASSPPGQSSGNTIYF. In DNA, the CDR3 is TGCGCCAGCAGCCCGCCGGGACAAAGCTCTGGAAACACCATATATTTT.

A few counts support this clone. The V call is TRBV24-1, the J call TRBJ2-5; 7 bases line up with TRBD1. V shed 5 bases and J 5 bases; nucleotides not matched to a gene: 4. Looked up from germline, CDR1 is KGHDR and CDR2 is SFDVKD. This CDR3 comprises 13 residues. The CDR3 here is CATSGRGWETQYF. CDR3 sequence (DNA): TGTGCCACCAGTGGCAGGGGGTGGGAGACCCAGTACTTC.

J is TRBJ2-7 and V is TRBV3-1 (or the pseudogene TRBV3-2); TRBD1 matches at 7 bases. The J segment lost 6 bases and the V segment lost 3 bases, leaving 8 bases of the junction unmatched. CDR1 is LGHDT and CDR2 is YNNKEL in the germline V gene (reference sequence). The CDR3 sequence is 14 residues long. For the CDR3, the DNA is TGTGCCAGCAGCCACCCTACAGGGGCTTGCGAGCAGTACGTC. This encodes CASSHPTGACEQYV.

This chain uses TRBV24-1 with TRBJ1-4; D perhaps matches TRBD1 (5 bases). V lost 3 bases to trimming and J lost 5 bases, with 15 bases between them. Germline lookup yields CDR1 KGHDR and CDR2 SFDVKD. The CDR3 runs 16 residues. CDR3 coding DNA: TGTGCCACCAGTGATAAGCCGGGACGGGGAAATGAAAAACTGTTTTTT. Translation: CATSDKPGRGNEKLFF.

This clone was detected a few times. The chain carries TRBV2 and TRBJ2-3; D is unresolved. This CDR3 has 15 residues. The V gene's germline CDR1 is SNHLY and CDR2 FYNNEI. Deletions cut 0 bases from V and 1 base from J, with 8 bases between. CDR3 nucleotide sequence: TGTGCCAGCAGTGAAGCAGGAAGGGGCACAGATACGCAGTATTTT. Translating it yields CASSEAGRGTDTQYF. The full variable domain, completed using reference TRBV2 and TRBJ2-3, is EPEVTQTPSHQVTQMGQEVILRCVPISNHLYFYWYRQILGQKVEFLVSFYNNEISEKSEIFDDQFSVERPDGSNFTLKIRSTKLEDSAMYFCASSEAGRGTDTQYFGPGTRLTVL.

The chain has TRBV27 and TRBJ2-3, with 9 bases matching TRBD1. V was clipped by 4 bases and J by 7 bases; unmatched bases: 9. Germline assignment: CDR1 MNHEY and CDR2 SMNVEV (reference sequence). This CDR3 region has 15 residues. The CDR3 reads CASSSTGTGSYTQYF. The CDR3 bases are TGTGCCAGCAGTTCAACCGGGACAGGGTCCTATACGCAGTATTTT.

The CDR3 bases are TGCGCCAGCAGCCAAGTAAATTTAATAGGCGGTCAGCCCCAGCATTTT. Translated: CASSQVNLIGGQPQHF. This chain joins TRBV4-1 and TRBJ1-5; unclear D gene. The CDR3 has 16 residues. Trimming removed 1 base at V and 6 bases at J, with 16 bases between. Germline V gives CDR1 MGHRA, CDR2 YSYEKL.

The chain joins TRBV5-1 to TRBJ1-1; D possibly corresponds to TRBD1 (6 bases). V was pared by 0 bases and J by 11 bases, with 11 bases between. This CDR3 contains 12 residues. The germline V gene encodes CDR1 SGHRS and CDR2 YFSETQ. Written as DNA, the CDR3 is TGCGCCAGCAGCTTGGACAGGGAGGAGGCTTTCTTT. Protein sequence: CASSLDREEAFF.

The rearrangement joins TRBV7-2 to TRBJ1-1, with a weak D call TRBD1 (5 bases). V dropped 2 bases and J dropped 4 bases, with 11 bases sitting between them. Germline lookup yields CDR1 SGHTA and CDR2 FQGNSA. The CDR3 has 14 residues. CDR3 nucleotides: TGTGCCAGCAGCTTACTAGGAGGGGTCACTGAAGCTTTCTTT. Protein product: CASSLLGGVTEAFF.